These T cell receptor beta chains were read from a single sample in a study of OX40 agonist ivuxolimab in advanced cancers. The repertoire was sequenced with immunoSEQ multiplex PCR; TCRdb's copy has only in-frame clones and lacks some. The table lists around 69,000 clones, about 80% of them singletons. This sample comprised CD4+ or CD8+ T cells sorted from blood, obtained in a trial of the OX40 agonist ivuxolimab. These receptors all come from an adult with an advanced solid tumor such as melanoma, head and neck, liver or kidney cancer. Each CDR3 is given with its conserved first and last residue. Each record gives: V gene, D gene, J gene, clone size, CDR3 DNA, CDR3 protein. A D gene is named only where the DNA matches it firmly. Not every row has a clone size; where given, it reads once, few, many or a size class.

TRBV11-2,-,TRBJ2-2,-,TGTGCCAGCAGCTTAGCGGGGACCGGGGAGCTGTTTTTT,CASSLAGTGELFF
TRBV19,-,TRBJ2-6,-,TGTGCCAGTAGTAATGGGGGCTCTGGGGCCAACGTCCTGACTTTC,CASSNGGSGANVLTF
TRBV5-4,-,TRBJ1-5,-,TGTGCCAGCAGCTCAGACAGTAATCAGCCCCAGCATTTT,CASSSDSNQPQHF
TRBV14,-,TRBJ1-2,-,TGTGCCAGCAGCCTCTTGGGGGCGTATGGCTACACCTTC,CASSLLGAYGYTF
TRBV7-9,-,TRBJ2-4,-,TGTGCCAGCAGCCCCGGGGATAGGATTCAGTACTTC,CASSPGDRIQYF
TRBV7-2,TRBD2,TRBJ2-7,-,TGTGCCAGCAGCCCGGGGGGGGCCTACGAGCAGTACTTC,CASSPGGAYEQYF
TRBV7-9,TRBD2,TRBJ2-1,once,TGTGCCAGCAGCCTCCGACTAGCGGGGGGGCCTGGAATATTTGAGCAGTTCTTC,CASSLRLAGGPGIFEQFF
TRBV15,-,TRBJ1-5,-,TGTGCCACCAGCCGAAGGGGCGGGAATCAGCCCCAGCATTTT,CATSRRGGNQPQHF
TRBV5-4,-,TRBJ2-7,-,TGTGCCAGCAGCCAGGACGTGGGCTCCTACGAGCAGTACTTC,CASSQDVGSYEQYF
TRBV30,-,TRBJ1-6,-,TGTGCCTGGAGTCGGGGTAATTCACCCCTCCACTTT,CAWSRGNSPLHF
TRBV5-1,-,TRBJ2-7,-,TGCGCCAGCAGCACGGGGTCAGGGCTAGCTAACTACGAGCAGTACTTC,CASSTGSGLANYEQYF
TRBV4-1,-,TRBJ2-5,-,TGCGCCAGCAGCCAAGGCAGTCAGGGCGGGGAGACCCAGTACTTC,CASSQGSQGGETQYF
TRBV27,-,TRBJ1-2,-,TGTGCCAGCAGGGGGGACGGTTCTGGGGGCTACACCTTC,CASRGDGSGGYTF
TRBV5-1,-,TRBJ2-3,-,TGCGCCAGCAGCTTTCTCAGGGGTGGAGGCACAGATACGCAGTATTTT,CASSFLRGGGTDTQYF
TRBV6-5,-,TRBJ2-2,-,TGTGCCAGCCGACCGAACACCGGGGAGCTGTTTTTT,CASRPNTGELFF
TRBV27,-,TRBJ2-7,-,TGTGCCAGCAGTTTCCGAAATGGGCACGAGCAGTACTTC,CASSFRNGHEQYF
TRBV19,TRBD1,TRBJ1-4,-,TGTGCCAGTAGTCTGACAGGGGTAAATGAAAAACTGTTTTTT,CASSLTGVNEKLFF
TRBV6-4,TRBD2,TRBJ2-1,-,TGTGCCAGCAGTGACTCGTCTAGCGGGGGTTGGGTCTTC,CASSDSSSGGWVF
TRBV2,TRBD2,TRBJ2-1,-,TGTGCCAGCAAGCAGGGAGTAGGGCGGGAGATATACAATGAGCAGTTCTTC,CASKQGVGREIYNEQFF
TRBV7-9,TRBD1,TRBJ2-7,-,TGTGCCAGCAGCACGCGACAGGGAAGGGAGCAGTACTTC,CASSTRQGREQYF
TRBV6-1,-,TRBJ1-3,-,TGTGCCAGCGCCAATTCTGGAAACACCATATATTTT,CASANSGNTIYF
TRBV5-6,-,TRBJ1-1,few,TGTGCCAGCAGCTTAGTACGGGGTGGGACTGAAGCTTTCTTT,CASSLVRGGTEAFF
TRBV5-4,-,TRBJ2-2,few,TGTGCCAGCAGCTCCGAGGTCGCGAACACCGGGGAGCTGTTTTTT,CASSSEVANTGELFF
TRBV5-5,TRBD2,TRBJ2-7,-,TGTGCCAGCAGCAACCGGGACTACTCCCACGAGCAGTACTTC,CASSNRDYSHEQYF
TRBV7-9,-,TRBJ1-1,-,TGTGCCAGCAGCCTATTGGGAGGTCTGGCTTTCTTT,CASSLLGGLAFF
TRBV5-1,TRBD1,TRBJ1-2,-,TGCGCCAGCAGCCCAGGGACAGGGACTGCAAATGGCTACACCTTC,CASSPGTGTANGYTF
TRBV20-1,-,TRBJ2-1,-,TGCAGTGCTCGGACAGATAATGAGCAGTTCTTC,CSARTDNEQFF
TRBV10-2,TRBD1,TRBJ1-3,-,TGCGCCAGCAGTGAGTCGGGACAGGGACCCTCTGGAAACACCATATATTTT,CASSESGQGPSGNTIYF
TRBV7-2,TRBD1,TRBJ2-3,once,TGTGCCAGCAGACGGACAGGGGCCACAGATACGCAGTATTTT,CASRRTGATDTQYF
TRBV5-1,-,TRBJ2-2,-,TGCGCCAGCAGCGCGGGACCGCAAATCACCGGGGAGCTGTTTTTT,CASSAGPQITGELFF
TRBV11-3,TRBD1,TRBJ2-7,-,TGTGCCAGCAGCTTGGACAGGGGAGAGCAGTACTTC,CASSLDRGEQYF
TRBV2,-,TRBJ1-5,-,TGTGCCAGCTCCCCCAGTTTCTATCAGCCCCAGCATTTT,CASSPSFYQPQHF
TRBV7-2,-,TRBJ2-2,few,TGTGCCAGCAGCTTAGCGCCCAGGGGCTCGAACACCGGGGAGCTGTTTTTT,CASSLAPRGSNTGELFF
TRBV7-9,-,TRBJ1-5,-,TGTGCCAGCAGTTCCGGACAGTATAGCAATCAGCCCCAGCATTTT,CASSSGQYSNQPQHF
TRBV5-8,TRBD2,TRBJ2-1,once,TGTGCCAGCAGCTTCGAACTAAGAAACCCGACTAGCGGGGGTTTGGATGAGCAGTTCTTC,CASSFELRNPTSGGLDEQFF
TRBV6-5,TRBD1,TRBJ2-1,few,TGTGCCAGCAGCCCGACAGGGGGGTACAATGAGCAGTTCTTC,CASSPTGGYNEQFF
TRBV11-2,-,TRBJ2-2,-,TGTGCCAGCAGCTTAGAGAGCGGGGAGCTGTTTTTT,CASSLESGELFF
TRBV4-1,-,TRBJ1-3,-,TGCGCCAGCAGCCAAGATTCACATGCGTACTCTGGAAACACCATATATTTT,CASSQDSHAYSGNTIYF
TRBV2,TRBD1,TRBJ1-6,-,TGTGCCAGCAGCTCCGGACAGGGACCGCCACCCCTCCACTTT,CASSSGQGPPPLHF
TRBV18,-,TRBJ1-2,-,TGTGCCAGCTCACCACCAGGGGACCGCTACACCTTC,CASSPPGDRYTF
TRBV5-6,-,TRBJ2-7,-,TGTGCCAGCAGCTTTCAGGGGGACTTTAGCTCCTACGAGCAGTACTTC,CASSFQGDFSSYEQYF
TRBV10-3,TRBD2,TRBJ2-3,-,TGTGCCATCAGCCCGGGACTAGGTATGTCAGATACGCAGTATTTT,CAISPGLGMSDTQYF
TRBV11-2,TRBD2,TRBJ2-7,-,TGTGCCAGCAGCCCCCGACTAGCGGGAGTCGAGCAGTACTTC,CASSPRLAGVEQYF
TRBV15,-,TRBJ1-4,-,TGTGCCACCAGCCCCCTATCGGTCGTTAATGAAAAACTGTTTTTT,CATSPLSVVNEKLFF
TRBV11-2,TRBD1,TRBJ2-1,once,TGTGCCAGCAATACAGGGGCCAATGAGCAGTTCTTC,CASNTGANEQFF
TRBV5-4,TRBD2,TRBJ2-3,-,TGTGCCAGCAGCTCGGGGGGGAGAACCACAGATACGCAGTATTTT,CASSSGGRTTDTQYF
TRBV6-5,TRBD1,TRBJ1-1,-,TGTGCCAGCAGTTACTCAGGGGGCGACACTGAAGCTTTCTTT,CASSYSGGDTEAFF